What follows are 10 T cell receptor beta chains derived from one specimen sequenced in a study of T cell changes during pregnancy in multiple sclerosis. The table came from immunoSEQ multiplex PCR; TCRdb's copy has only in-frame clones and leaves some out. Of 84,000 or so clones listed, about 95% are singletons. This material consisted of peripheral blood, taken in the third trimester of pregnancy. The receptor set was obtained from a female donor with multiple sclerosis, enrolled in a pregnancy study.

The J gene is TRBJ2-2, the V gene TRBV27; TRBD1 agrees at 8 bases. This CDR3 has 14 residues. V lost 6 bases to trimming and J lost 2 bases; unmatched junction nucleotides: 2. Germline CDR1 MNHEY, CDR2 SMNVEV (reference sequence). CDR3 loop: CASRTGDNTGELFF. CDR3 DNA: TGTGCCAGCAGGACAGGGGATAACACCGGGGAGCTGTTTTTT.

This clone appeared once. This chain uses TRBV19 with TRBJ2-7; D is undetermined. Trimming shortened V by 3 bases and J by 9 bases, and 18 bases separated the two germline ends. CDR3 length: 14 amino acids. The germline CDR1 and CDR2 sequences are LNHDA and SQIVND (reference sequence). In DNA, the CDR3 is TGTGCCAGTAGTATCCCCGGAGCAAAAAACGCGCAGTACTTC. It yields the protein CASSIPGAKNAQYF.

The chain joins TRBV11-2 to TRBJ2-2, with 9 positions matching TRBD2. Germline CDR1 reads SGHAT; CDR2 reads FQNNGV. CDR3 length equals 16 residues. V lost 8 bases and J lost 1; bases outside the gene matches: 8. The CDR3 bases are TGTGCCAGCTTCCAGAAGCGGGGGGTGAACACCGGGGAGCTGTTTTTT. Translated, it gives CASFQKRGVNTGELFF.

V and J are TRBV2 and TRBJ1-6; D is possibly TRBD1 (5 bases). Trimming removed 2 bases from V and 7 bases from J, with 15 bases in between. The germline V gene encodes CDR1 SNHLY and CDR2 FYNNEI. CDR3 length: 16 residues. The CDR3 sequence: CASSEPQGLGNSPLHF. The CDR3 nucleotides are TGTGCCAGCAGTGAACCTCAGGGCTTGGGGAATTCACCCCTCCACTTT.

The genes are TRBV7-2 and TRBJ1-5; no clear D. V was pared by 5 bases and J by 2 bases, with 22 bases between. Germline CDR1 SGHTA, CDR2 FQGNSA. The CDR3 length is 18 residues. The CDR3 reads CASSLRAPGRRGNQPQHF. CDR3 nucleotides: TGTGCCAGCAGCCTCCGAGCCCCTGGGCGGAGGGGCAATCAGCCCCAGCATTTT.

V is TRBV6-1 and J is TRBJ1-4; 9 positions agree with TRBD1. This CDR3 has 13 amino acids. CDR1 MNHNS and CDR2 SASEGT come from the germline V gene. Unmatched junction bases numbered 4, after V lost 6 bases and J lost 8 bases. This CDR3 is CASSTGGREKLFF. CDR3 nucleotide sequence: TGTGCCAGCAGCACAGGGGGCAGAGAAAAACTGTTTTTT.

This clone was counted between two and nine times. The gene calls are TRBV9 and TRBJ1-2; TRBD1 is a possible D gene (5 bases). CDR1 is SGDLS, CDR2 YYNGEE, per germline. The CDR3 extends over 12 amino acids. Trimming removed 0 bases from V and 7 bases from J, with 7 bases in between. CDR3 amino acids: CASSVVGGGYTF. Here the CDR3 DNA reads TGTGCCAGCAGCGTAGTGGGGGGTGGCTACACCTTC.

The genes are TRBV10-3 and TRBJ1-3, with TRBD1 matching over 9 bases. V lost 4 bases and J lost 4; bases outside the gene matches: 5. Germline-derived CDR1 and CDR2 are ENHRY and SYGVKD. The CDR3 is 15 amino acids. The CDR3 reads CAISGHRGQGNTIYF. CDR3 coding DNA: TGTGCCATCAGTGGCCACAGGGGGCAAGGAAACACCATATATTTT.

The chain combines TRBV21-1 with TRBJ2-6; the tabulated D call, TRBD1, remains unverified against the DNA. TRBV21-1 is reported as a pseudogene. CDR3 length: 15 amino acids. The CDR3 sequence: CASSSQGSGANVLTF. The CDR3 coding sequence is TGTGCCAGCAGCTCACAGGGTTCTGGGGCCAACGTCCTGACTTTC.

The chain combines TRBV4-2 with TRBJ2-5; a possible D gene is TRBD1 (6 bases). CDR3 size: 14 residues. The germline CDR1 and CDR2 sequences are LGHNA and YNFKEQ. The V end was cut by 0 bases, the J end by 1 base, with 6 bases between. CDR3 amino acids: CASSQEGGQETQYF. The CDR3 DNA is TGTGCCAGCAGCCAAGAAGGGGGCCAAGAGACCCAGTACTTC.